The next 3 T cell receptor beta chains were all read from a single sample in a study of T cell clonality in common variable immunodeficiency. Assay used: immunoSEQ multiplex PCR; TCRdb lists only in-frame clones, some missing. This sample comprises about 33,000 clones, none seen once only. General study points: Common variable immunodeficiency TCR beta sequences reportedly had fewer deletions and N-nucleotide insertions.

These receptors are not linked to any known antigen. The sequenced sample consisted of peripheral blood mononuclear cells. These receptors all stem from a human donor with common variable immunodeficiency.

The sample holds a few counts of this clone. The read ends 3 residues before the CDR3 terminus; that terminus is restored from the germline J gene. The chain carries TRBV7-9 and TRBJ1-2; tentatively, D is TRBD1 (6 bases). The CDR3 runs 13 residues. Trimming pared 1 base from V and 6 bases from J, leaving 9 bases between. Germline CDR1 SEHNR, CDR2 FQNEAQ (reference sequence). Here the CDR3 reads CASSLGQENGYTF. Partial CDR3 DNA: TGTGCCAGCAGCTTAGGACAGGAGAATGGC.

This clone has ten or more counts. The sequence runs out 3 residues before the end of the CDR3; the remainder is reconstructed from the germline J gene. The rearrangement links TRBV2 to TRBJ1-6; perhaps TRBD1 as D (5 bases). This CDR3 is 14 amino acids long. CDR1 is SNHLY and CDR2 is FYNNEI in the germline V gene. V lost 2 bases and J lost 10, with 12 bases in between. Here the CDR3 reads CASSEWAGSSPLHF. The sequenced part of the CDR3 DNA is TGTGCCAGCAGTGAATGGGCAGGGTCCTCACCC.

This clone has a count of ten or more. The CDR3 is cut off 3 residues early in the read; its end comes from the germline J gene. V gene TRBV19 combines with J gene TRBJ1-2, with TRBD1 matching 10 bases. Germline V gives CDR1 LNHDA, CDR2 SQIVND (reference sequence). After removal of 7 bases from V and 4 bases from J, the junction contained 12 bases not matched to a gene. There are 16 residues in the CDR3. The sequenced CDR3 bases are TGTGCCAGTACCTTCCCCGGACAGGGGGAAAGCTATGGC. Amino acid sequence: CASTFPGQGESYG. The CDR3 as a whole reads CASTFPGQGESYGYTF. The whole variable domain, filled in from reference TRBV19 and TRBJ1-2, reads DGGITQSPKYLFRKEGQNVTLSCEQNLNHDAMYWYRQDPGQGLRLIYYSQIVNDFQKGDIAEGYSVSREKKESFPLTVTSAQKNPTAFYLCASTFPGQGESYGYTFGSGTRLTVV.